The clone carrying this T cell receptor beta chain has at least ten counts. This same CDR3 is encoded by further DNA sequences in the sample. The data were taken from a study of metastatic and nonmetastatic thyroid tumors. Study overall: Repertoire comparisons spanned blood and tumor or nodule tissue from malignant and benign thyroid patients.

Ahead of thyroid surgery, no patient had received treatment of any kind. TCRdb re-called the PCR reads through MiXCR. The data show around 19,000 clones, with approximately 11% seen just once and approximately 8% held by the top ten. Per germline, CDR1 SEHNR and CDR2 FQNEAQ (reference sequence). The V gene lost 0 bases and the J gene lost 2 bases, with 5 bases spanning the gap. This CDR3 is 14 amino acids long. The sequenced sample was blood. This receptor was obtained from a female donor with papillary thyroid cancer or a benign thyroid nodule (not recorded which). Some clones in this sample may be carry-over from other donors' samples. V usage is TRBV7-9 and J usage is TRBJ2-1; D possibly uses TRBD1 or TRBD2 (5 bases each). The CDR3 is CASSLAGPYNEQFF. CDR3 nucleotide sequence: TGTGCCAGCAGCTTAGCGGGACCCTACAATGAGCAGTTCTTC.